The entry that follows covers one T cell receptor (beta chain) sequence. These data originate in a study of T-cell memory formation after mild COVID-19. V trimming: 5 bases; J trimming: 3 bases; junction bases outside the gene matches: 9. From germline, CDR1 is SGHVS and CDR2 FQNEAQ. The length of the CDR3 is 17 residues. TCRdb re-analysed the 5' RACE reads in MiXCR, keeping a single row per CDR3 protein. The repertoire has 350,000 to 450,000 distinct CDR3 sequences, 20% to 25% of them found once; the top ten carry roughly 8.9%. The source material was PBMCs or a T cell subset sorted from them (not recorded which). The rearrangement joins TRBV7-8 to TRBJ2-7, with 14 bases that match TRBD2. The TCR sequence derives from an adult woman who had mild COVID-19 (a few samples of this study predate the infection). Cell type and time point are not known. The CDR3 bases are TGTGCCAGCAGCAGCCCGGGACTAGCGGGAGTTAGCTACGAGCAGTACTTC. It codes for CASSSPGLAGVSYEQYF.